This TCR beta chain emerged from a study of glioma-infiltrating T cells after dendritic cell vaccination. Findings of the study overall: Higher TCR clonality did not directly relate to longer survival.

The CDR3 covers 17 residues. Germline-derived CDR1 and CDR2 are SGHVS and FNYEAQ. V lost 2 bases, J lost 1 base, and 6 bases stayed unmatched. TCRdb's copy holds only in-frame clones and misses some; the assay was immunoSEQ multiplex PCR. The table has approximately 82,000 clones, about 87% seen once. This clone has a single count. As yet, its antigen is unknown. Sequencing was performed on blood, taken before dendritic cell vaccination. The TCR comes from a human donor with glioblastoma. The genes are TRBV7-6 and TRBJ2-7, with TRBD2 matching 12 bases. The CDR3 nucleotides are TGTGCCAGCAGCTTAAGACTAGCGGGAGCGAAATCCTACGAGCAGTACTTC. It encodes CASSLRLAGAKSYEQYF.